The rows below give T cell receptor beta chains drawn from one sample of a study of blood T cell repertoires in COVID-19. Profiling relied on immunoSEQ multiplex PCR, and the TCRdb table lists in-frame clones only, not all of them. Of under 200,000 clones in the sample, 70% to 90% were seen once. The sequencing input was peripheral blood. These receptors were collected from a woman of 80 years or more in a cohort sampled during active or convalescent COVID-19. The CDR3 runs from the conserved cysteine through the conserved F or W. The order of the fields is CDR3 protein, CDR3 DNA, D gene, J gene, clone size, V gene. A D gene is named only where the DNA matches it firmly. Size tells how often a clone was seen (once, few, many) or the class of an expanded clone, and some rows leave it out.

CASSFLGQAKDSPLHF,TGCGCCAGCAGCTTTCTGGGACAGGCTAAGGATTCACCCCTCCACTTT,TRBD1,TRBJ1-6,-,TRBV5-1
CASSFLTGPEQGELFF,TGCGCCAGCAGCTTCTTGACAGGGCCAGAACAAGGGGAGCTGTTTTTT,TRBD1,TRBJ2-2,-,TRBV5-1
CAWSFYGTTGNTIYF,TGTGCCTGGAGTTTTTACGGGACAACTGGAAACACCATATATTTT,-,TRBJ1-3,-,TRBV30
CASSAGGPPNEKLFF,TGTGCCAGCAGCGCAGGGGGGCCCCCTAATGAAAAACTGTTTTTT,TRBD1,TRBJ1-4,-,TRBV28
CASSIRGQPQHF,TGTGCCAGTAGTATCAGGGGGCAGCCCCAGCATTTT,TRBD1,TRBJ1-5,-,TRBV19
CASSGTARATTEAFF,TGTGCCAGCAGCGGGACAGCCCGGGCTACCACTGAAGCTTTCTTT,-,TRBJ1-1,-,TRBV9
CASSVVAGYGYTF,TGTGCCAGCAGCGTAGTGGCAGGCTATGGCTACACCTTC,-,TRBJ1-2,-,TRBV9
CAISPKVASTDTQYF,TGTGCCATCAGTCCGAAAGTAGCTAGCACAGATACGCAGTATTTT,-,TRBJ2-3,-,TRBV10-3
CAIRTGVNTEAFF,TGTGCCATCAGGACAGGGGTGAACACTGAAGCTTTCTTT,TRBD1,TRBJ1-1,-,TRBV10-3
CSASMVAGYEQYF,TGCAGTGCTAGTATGGTAGCGGGGTACGAGCAGTACTTC,TRBD2,TRBJ2-7,once,TRBV20-1
CASSLAGGPINTQYF,TGTGCCAGCAGCTTAGCGGGGGGGCCAATAAATACGCAGTATTTT,-,TRBJ2-3,-,TRBV7-2
CASSARRTNRVGNQPQHF,TGTGCCAGCAGTGCCAGACGCACTAACAGGGTTGGGAATCAGCCCCAGCATTTT,-,TRBJ1-5,-,TRBV27
CASSLFGIGGYTF,TGTGCCAGCAGTTTATTCGGGATCGGGGGCTACACCTTC,-,TRBJ1-2,-,TRBV28
CAWSALGGRNQPQHF,TGTGCCTGGAGTGCCCTCGGGGGGCGCAATCAGCCCCAGCATTTT,-,TRBJ1-5,-,TRBV30
CASREGLSGNTIYF,TGCGCCAGCAGGGAGGGACTCTCTGGAAACACCATATATTTT,-,TRBJ1-3,-,TRBV5-1
CASSVGTGTFTPEQYF,TGTGCCAGCAGCGTGGGAACCGGGACTTTCACCCCCGAGCAGTACTTC,-,TRBJ2-7,-,TRBV7-9
CASSTQGNTGELFF,TGTGCCAGCTCAACTCAGGGGAACACCGGGGAGCTGTTTTTT,-,TRBJ2-2,-,TRBV18
CASSLGASGSPLHF,TGCGCCAGCAGCTTGGGGGCCTCCGGTTCACCCCTCCACTTT,-,TRBJ1-6,few,TRBV5-1
CASSAGQLNTIYF,TGCGCCAGCAGCGCGGGACAGCTAAACACCATATATTTT,TRBD1,TRBJ1-3,-,TRBV5-1
CASSLASGGTEAFF,TGCGCCAGCAGCTTGGCCTCAGGGGGCACTGAAGCTTTCTTT,TRBD1,TRBJ1-1,few,TRBV5-1
CASSPDYVGQSISIQYF,TGTGCCAGCAGCCCCGACTATGTGGGACAGTCGATAAGCATTCAGTACTTC,TRBD1,TRBJ2-4,-,TRBV4-2
CSASWAANEQFF,TGCAGTGCTAGTTGGGCAGCTAATGAGCAGTTCTTC,-,TRBJ2-1,-,TRBV20-1